This T cell receptor beta chain was captured by sequencing in a study of cytomegalovirus exposure and HLA in healthy donors. Study-level information: Assignment to the Caucasian-associated ancestry cluster applied to around four fifths of the approximately 390 genotyped donors. Study-level findings and limits: An ancestry cluster, one associated with Asian ancestry, reportedly showed fewer N-insertions than the 666-donor mean in a later analysis.

With respect to this clone: Its antigen remains unidentified.

V was shortened by 0 bases and J by 9 bases, with 15 bases between the two germline ends. Germline V gene lookup returns CDR1 SGHDT and CDR2 YYEEEE. This CDR3 has 14 residues. The PCR used 60 Vbeta and 13 Jbeta primers. Here immunoSEQ multiplex PCR was the method, and the copy in TCRdb shows in-frame clones only, minus some. Seen here are 250,000 to 350,000 clones, roughly 80% observed once, and the top ten hold approximately 0.3%. Source material: PBMCs. The rearrangement links TRBV5-6 to TRBJ1-1, with D tentatively TRBD1 (5 bases). This sequence was found in a girl aged 2-10 years in good health and CMV-seronegative. The DNA of the CDR3 is TGTGCCAGCAGCTTGGCGGCAGGGTTTAAGAAAGCTTTCTTT. Amino acids: CASSLAAGFKKAFF. Full variable domain (missing parts from reference TRBV5-6 and TRBJ1-1): DAGVTQSPTHLIKTRGQQVTLRCSPKSGHDTVSWYQQALGQGPQFIFQYYEEEERQRGNFPDRFSGHQFPNYSSELNVNALLLGDSALYLCASSLAAGFKKAFFGQGTRLTVV.